Each of the 4 T cell receptor beta chains below was sequenced from the same sample in a study of cytomegalovirus exposure and HLA in healthy donors (dated by TCRdb to about 2017). The protocol used for the library was the immunoSEQ multiplex PCR assay. For the multiplex PCR, a mixture combining 60 forward primers for TCR Vbeta segments and 13 reverse primers for TCR Jbeta segments was used. TCRdb retrieved this table from immuneACCESS and kept in-frame rearrangements only. Not all clones are present; in checked studies, unresolved V genes account for under half, and no reason is known for the remainder. In all, the sample holds about 150,000 clones, and about 80% of those were seen once. The biggest ten clones account for roughly 2.3% of the sample. Sequencing input: PBMCs. The source is a young man in good health and CMV-seronegative.

The DNA of the CDR3 is TGCGCCAGCAGCAAACAGGGGGGACCTAATGAAAAACTGTTTTTT. It is translated as CASSKQGGPNEKLFF. The genes are TRBV5-1 and TRBJ1-4, with 8 positions matching TRBD1. Germline lookup yields CDR1 SGHRS and CDR2 YFSETQ. This CDR3 is 15 amino acids long. J was trimmed by 3 bases and V by 4 bases; bases with no gene match: 5. Full variable domain (missing parts from reference TRBV5-1 and TRBJ1-4): KAGVTQTPRYLIKTRGQQVTLSCSPISGHRSVSWYQQTPGQGLQFLFEYFSETQRNKGNFPGRFSGRQFSNSRSEMNVSTLELGDSALYLCASSKQGGPNEKLFFGSGTQLSVL.

V is TRBV21-1 and J is TRBJ2-5; the D call TRBD2 from the table was never checked on the DNA. TRBV21-1 has pseudogene status. The CDR3 has 16 residues. The CDR3 is CASSTRLAGEQETQYF. CDR3 bases: TGTGCCAGCAGCACCCGACTAGCGGGAGAGCAAGAGACCCAGTACTTC.

V usage is TRBV10-3 and J usage is TRBJ2-1, with 10 bases lining up with TRBD2. Germline V CDR1 and CDR2: ENHRY, SYGVKD. The CDR3 runs to 16 residues. V trimming: 0 bases; J trimming: 12 bases; junction bases outside the gene matches: 11. The CDR3 DNA follows: TGTGCCATCAGTGAGTCGGGAGTAGCGGGGGGAATGGGGCAGTTCTTC. Its translation: CAISESGVAGGMGQFF.

The chain has TRBV28 and TRBJ2-5; 12 nucleotides align to TRBD2. V gave up 4 bases and J gave up 3 bases; unmatched junction bases: 0. This CDR3 has 14 amino acids. Germline V gene data show CDR1 as MDHEN and CDR2 as SYDVKM. CDR3 amino acids: CASSSSGREETQYF. In DNA form, the CDR3 reads TGTGCCAGCAGTTCTAGCGGGAGGGAAGAGACCCAGTACTTC.